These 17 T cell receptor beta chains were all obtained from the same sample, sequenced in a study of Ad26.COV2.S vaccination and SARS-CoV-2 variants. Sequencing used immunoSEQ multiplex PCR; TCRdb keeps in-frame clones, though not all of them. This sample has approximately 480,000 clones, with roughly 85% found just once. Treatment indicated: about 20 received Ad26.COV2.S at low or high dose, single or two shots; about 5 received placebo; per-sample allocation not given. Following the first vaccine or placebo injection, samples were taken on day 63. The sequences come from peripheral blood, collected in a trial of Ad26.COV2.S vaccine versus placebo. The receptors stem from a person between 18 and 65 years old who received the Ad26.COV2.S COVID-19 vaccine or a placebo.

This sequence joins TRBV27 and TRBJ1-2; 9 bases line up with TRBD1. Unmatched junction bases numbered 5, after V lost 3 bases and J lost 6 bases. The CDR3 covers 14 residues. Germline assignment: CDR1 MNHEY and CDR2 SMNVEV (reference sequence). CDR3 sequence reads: CASSLRGTGNGYTF. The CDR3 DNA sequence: TGTGCCAGCAGTTTGCGGGGGACAGGGAATGGCTACACCTTC.

The CDR3 loop reads CASSQGAGRGEQYF. CDR3 bases: TGTGCCAGCAGCCAGGGGGCCGGACGGGGCGAGCAGTACTTC. The chain has TRBV7-2 and TRBJ2-7, with 8 bases matching TRBD1. The junction had 9 bases not matched to a gene; V was cut back by 5 bases and J by 6 bases. Germline CDR1 reads SGHTA; CDR2 reads FQGNSA. There are 14 residues in the CDR3.

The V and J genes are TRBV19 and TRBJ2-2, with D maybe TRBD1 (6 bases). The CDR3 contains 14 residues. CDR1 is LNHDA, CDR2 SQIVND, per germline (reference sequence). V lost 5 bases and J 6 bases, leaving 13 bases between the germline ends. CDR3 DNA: TGTGCCAGTAGTCTACCAGGGGTTCCCGGGGAGCTGTTTTTT. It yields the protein CASSLPGVPGELFF.

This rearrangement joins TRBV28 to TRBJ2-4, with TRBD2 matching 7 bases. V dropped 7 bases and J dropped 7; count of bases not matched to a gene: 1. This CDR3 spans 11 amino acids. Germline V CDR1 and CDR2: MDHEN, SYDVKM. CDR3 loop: CASMGGNIQYF. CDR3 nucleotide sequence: TGTGCCAGCATGGGGGGGAACATTCAGTACTTC.

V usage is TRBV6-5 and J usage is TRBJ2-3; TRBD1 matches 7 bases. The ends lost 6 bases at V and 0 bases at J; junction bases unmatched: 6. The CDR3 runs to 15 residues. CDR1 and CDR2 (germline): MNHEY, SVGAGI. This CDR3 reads CASSLTGPSTDTQYF. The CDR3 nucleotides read TGTGCCAGCAGCCTGACAGGGCCTAGCACAGATACGCAGTATTTT.

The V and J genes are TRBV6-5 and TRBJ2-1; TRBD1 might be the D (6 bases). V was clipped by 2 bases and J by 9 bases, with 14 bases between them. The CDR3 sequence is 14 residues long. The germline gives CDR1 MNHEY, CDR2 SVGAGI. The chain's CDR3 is CASSYPNRASEQFF. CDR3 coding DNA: TGTGCCAGCAGTTACCCCAACAGGGCTAGTGAGCAGTTCTTC.

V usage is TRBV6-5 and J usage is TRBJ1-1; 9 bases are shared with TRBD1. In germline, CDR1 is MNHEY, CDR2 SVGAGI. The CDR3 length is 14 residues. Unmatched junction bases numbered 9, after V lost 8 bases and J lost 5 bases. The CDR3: CASAGQGVGTEAFF. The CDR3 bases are TGTGCCAGCGCGGGACAGGGAGTGGGAACTGAAGCTTTCTTT.

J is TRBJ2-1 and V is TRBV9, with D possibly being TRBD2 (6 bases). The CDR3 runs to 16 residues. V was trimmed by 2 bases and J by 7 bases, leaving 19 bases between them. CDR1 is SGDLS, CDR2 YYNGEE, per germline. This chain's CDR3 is CASSVRLDDFVNEQFF. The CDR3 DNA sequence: TGTGCCAGCAGCGTTAGACTAGACGATTTTGTAAATGAGCAGTTCTTC.

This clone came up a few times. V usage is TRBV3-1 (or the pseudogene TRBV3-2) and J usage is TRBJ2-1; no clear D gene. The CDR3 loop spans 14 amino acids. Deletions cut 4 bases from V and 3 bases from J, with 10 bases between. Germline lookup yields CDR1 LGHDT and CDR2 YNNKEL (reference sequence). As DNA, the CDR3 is TGTGCCAGCAGCCCCGGGCCAGTCTACAATGAGCAGTTCTTC. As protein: CASSPGPVYNEQFF.

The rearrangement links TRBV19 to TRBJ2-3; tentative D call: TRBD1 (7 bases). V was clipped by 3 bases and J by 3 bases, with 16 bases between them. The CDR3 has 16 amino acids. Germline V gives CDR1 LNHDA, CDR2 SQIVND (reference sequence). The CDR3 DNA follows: TGTGCCAGTAGTATCCCAGGGGGGAGTGGTACAGATACGCAGTATTTT. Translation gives CASSIPGGSGTDTQYF.

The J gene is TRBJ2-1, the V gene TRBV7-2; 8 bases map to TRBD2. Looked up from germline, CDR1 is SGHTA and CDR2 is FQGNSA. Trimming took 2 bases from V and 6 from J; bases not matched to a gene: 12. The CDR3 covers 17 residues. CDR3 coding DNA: TGTGCCAGCAGCTTATATAGCGGGATTCGGGCGGGCAATGAGCAGTTCTTC. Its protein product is CASSLYSGIRAGNEQFF.

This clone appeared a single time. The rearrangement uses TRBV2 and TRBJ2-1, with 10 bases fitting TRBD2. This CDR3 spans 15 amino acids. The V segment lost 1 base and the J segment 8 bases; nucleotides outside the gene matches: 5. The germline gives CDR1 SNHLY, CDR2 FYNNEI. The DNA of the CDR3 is TGTGCCAGCAGTGAAGTTCTAGCGGGAGATGATGAGCAGTTCTTC. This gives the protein CASSEVLAGDDEQFF.

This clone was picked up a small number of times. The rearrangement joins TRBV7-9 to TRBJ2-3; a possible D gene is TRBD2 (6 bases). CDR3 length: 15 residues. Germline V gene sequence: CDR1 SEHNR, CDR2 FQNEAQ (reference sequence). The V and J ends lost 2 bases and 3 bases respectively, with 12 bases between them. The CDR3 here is CASSLLSGVTDTQYF. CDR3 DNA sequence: TGTGCCAGCAGCTTATTGTCGGGAGTGACAGATACGCAGTATTTT.

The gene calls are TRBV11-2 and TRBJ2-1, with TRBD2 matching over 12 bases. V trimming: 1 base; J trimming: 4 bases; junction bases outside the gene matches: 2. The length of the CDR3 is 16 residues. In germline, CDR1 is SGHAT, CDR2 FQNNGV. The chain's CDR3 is CASSLGTSGKYNEQFF. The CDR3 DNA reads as TGTGCCAGCAGCTTAGGGACTAGCGGGAAATACAATGAGCAGTTCTTC.

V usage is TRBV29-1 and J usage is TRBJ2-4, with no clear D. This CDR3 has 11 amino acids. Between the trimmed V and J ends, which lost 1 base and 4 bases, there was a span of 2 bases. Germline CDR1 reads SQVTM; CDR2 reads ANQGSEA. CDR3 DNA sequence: TGCAGCGTTGAAGGGAAAAACATTCAGTACTTC. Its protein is CSVEGKNIQYF.

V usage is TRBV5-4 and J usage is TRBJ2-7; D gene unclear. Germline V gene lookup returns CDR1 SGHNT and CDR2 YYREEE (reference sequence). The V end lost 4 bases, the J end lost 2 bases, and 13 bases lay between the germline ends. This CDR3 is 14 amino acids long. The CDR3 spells CASSNPVGAYEQYF. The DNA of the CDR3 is TGTGCCAGCAGCAACCCTGTAGGCGCCTACGAGCAGTACTTC.

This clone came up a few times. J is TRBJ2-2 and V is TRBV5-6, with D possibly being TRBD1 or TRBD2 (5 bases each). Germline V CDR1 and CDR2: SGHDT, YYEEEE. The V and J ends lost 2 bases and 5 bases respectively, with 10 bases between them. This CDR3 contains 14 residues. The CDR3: CASSFYGGTGELFF. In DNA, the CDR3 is TGTGCCAGCAGCTTTTATGGGGGTACCGGGGAGCTGTTTTTT.